The clone carrying this T cell receptor (beta chain) has a count of ten or more. Its cognate antigen is unknown. The V gene end was trimmed by 3 bases and the J gene end by 9 bases; junction bases not matched to a gene: 5. Germline V gene sequence: CDR1 SQVTM, CDR2 ANQGSEA. The CDR3 spans 12 residues. Each diagnosis was determined on the basis of clinical symptoms, serum thyroxine, TRAb, thyroid ultrasound and orbital computed tomography. The sample comes from a study of Graves' ophthalmopathy and Graves' hyperthyroidism. Study-level results: Ophthalmopathy cases were distinguished from stable hyperthyroidism by a 13-signature model, reaching 87.88% sensitivity and 70% to 84% specificity. The authors also found most expanded thyroid clonotypes above 0.001 frequency in blood.

TCR beta CDR3 regions were amplified from RNA transcripts. HTBI primers served in a first-round RT-PCR, which a second-round multiplex PCR followed. From the multiplex PCR reads, TCRdb called clonotypes with MiXCR, one entry per CDR3 protein. The table has hundreds of thousands of distinct CDR3 sequences, 20% to 25% seen once; the top ten hold 2.5% to 3.5%. The TCR originated in a woman younger than 30 with stable Graves' hyperthyroidism. This chain uses TRBV29-1 with TRBJ2-5; 9 bases are a match to TRBD2. The source material was peripheral blood. As DNA, the CDR3 is TGCAGCGTTGACGCGCGGGAGGGCCCCCAGTACTTC. Translation gives CSVDAREGPQYF. The full variable domain, rest sourced from reference TRBV29-1 and TRBJ2-5, is SAVISQKPSRDICQRGTSLTIQCQVDSQVTMMFWYRQQPGQSLTLIATANQGSEATYESGFVIDKFPISRPNLTFSTLTVSNMSPEDSSIYLCSVDAREGPQYFGPGTRLLVL.